These T cell receptor beta chains were read from a single sample in a study of cytomegalovirus exposure and HLA in healthy donors. Measured with immunoSEQ multiplex PCR; TCRdb has only the in-frame clones, and not every one. The sample yields approximately 160,000 clones, 75% to 80% seen once. The sequenced sample consisted of PBMCs. The origin of the receptors is a male donor in good health and CMV-seronegative. Both conserved end residues are part of each CDR3. The D gene is left open where the match is weak. Some rows mark clone size as missing; the rest say once, few, many or name a class of expanded clone.

j_call: TRBJ2-7; cdr3_length: 10; d_call: .; v_call: TRBV11-2; clone_size: .; cdr3_aa: CASSEYEQYF; cdr3_nt: TGTGCCAGCAGCGAGTACGAGCAGTACTTC
j_call: TRBJ1-1; cdr3_length: 13; d_call: .; v_call: TRBV27; clone_size: few; cdr3_aa: CASSLSRNTEAFF; cdr3_nt: TGTGCCAGCAGTTTGAGTAGGAACACTGAAGCTTTCTTT
j_call: TRBJ2-1; cdr3_length: 18; d_call: TRBD2; v_call: TRBV7-9; clone_size: .; cdr3_aa: CASSPGTSGGSSYNEQFF; cdr3_nt: TGTGCCAGCAGCCCCGGGACTAGCGGGGGGTCCTCCTACAATGAGCAGTTCTTC
j_call: TRBJ2-6; cdr3_length: 13; d_call: .; v_call: TRBV6-5; clone_size: .; cdr3_aa: CASVLSGANVLTF; cdr3_nt: TGTGCCAGCGTATTATCTGGGGCCAACGTCCTGACTTTC
j_call: TRBJ2-7; cdr3_length: 15; d_call: TRBD1; v_call: TRBV5-1; clone_size: .; cdr3_aa: CASSLGQASSYEQYF; cdr3_nt: TGCGCCAGCAGCCTCGGACAGGCGAGCTCCTACGAGCAGTACTTC
j_call: TRBJ1-5; cdr3_length: 15; d_call: .; v_call: TRBV11-2; clone_size: .; cdr3_aa: CASSLTGGWNQPQHF; cdr3_nt: TGTGCCAGCAGCTTAACTGGAGGGTGGAATCAGCCCCAGCATTTT
j_call: TRBJ1-4; cdr3_length: 15; d_call: TRBD1; v_call: TRBV9; clone_size: few; cdr3_aa: CASSGRQGKVEKLFF; cdr3_nt: TGTGCCAGCAGCGGTAGACAGGGAAAGGTTGAAAAACTGTTTTTT
j_call: TRBJ1-1; cdr3_length: 16; d_call: .; v_call: TRBV6-5; clone_size: once; cdr3_aa: CASSYSPGGSSTEAFF; cdr3_nt: TGTGCCAGCAGTTACTCTCCCGGCGGTTCCTCCACTGAAGCTTTCTTT
j_call: TRBJ2-1; cdr3_length: 15; d_call: TRBD1; v_call: TRBV10-3; clone_size: .; cdr3_aa: CAISSLGTGGNEQFF; cdr3_nt: TGTGCCATCAGCTCGCTCGGGACAGGGGGCAATGAGCAGTTCTTC
j_call: TRBJ2-7; cdr3_length: 14; d_call: .; v_call: TRBV19; clone_size: .; cdr3_aa: CASSLEASSYEQYF; cdr3_nt: TGTGCCAGTAGTTTGGAGGCCTCCTCCTACGAGCAGTACTTC
j_call: TRBJ2-1; cdr3_length: 16; d_call: TRBD2; v_call: TRBV7-6; clone_size: few; cdr3_aa: CASSLSVAGGYNEQFF; cdr3_nt: TGTGCCAGCAGCTTATCGGTAGCGGGGGGCTACAATGAGCAGTTCTTC
j_call: TRBJ2-7; cdr3_length: 12; d_call: TRBD2; v_call: TRBV5-6; clone_size: .; cdr3_aa: CASSSRLAEQYF; cdr3_nt: TGTGCCAGCAGCTCCAGACTAGCGGAGCAGTACTTC
j_call: TRBJ2-1; cdr3_length: 16; d_call: .; v_call: TRBV5-4; clone_size: .; cdr3_aa: CASSILQTSGYNEQFF; cdr3_nt: TGTGCCAGCAGCATCCTCCAGACGTCGGGGTACAATGAGCAGTTCTTC
j_call: TRBJ2-3; cdr3_length: 14; d_call: TRBD2; v_call: TRBV7-8; clone_size: .; cdr3_aa: CASSLGLARGTQYF; cdr3_nt: TGTGCCAGCAGCTTAGGACTAGCGAGAGGTACGCAGTATTTT
j_call: TRBJ2-3; cdr3_length: 15; d_call: TRBD1; v_call: TRBV12-5; clone_size: .; cdr3_aa: CASGHLQGFRDTQYF; cdr3_nt: TGTGCTAGTGGTCACCTACAGGGGTTTAGGGATACGCAGTATTTT
j_call: TRBJ2-2; cdr3_length: 14; d_call: .; v_call: TRBV19; clone_size: few; cdr3_aa: CASKGQGWSGELFF; cdr3_nt: TGTGCCAGTAAAGGGCAGGGATGGTCCGGGGAGCTGTTTTTT
j_call: TRBJ1-2; cdr3_length: 14; d_call: TRBD1; v_call: TRBV9; clone_size: few; cdr3_aa: CASSRQGANYGYTF; cdr3_nt: TGTGCCAGCAGCAGACAGGGGGCCAACTATGGCTACACCTTC
j_call: TRBJ2-3; cdr3_length: 15; d_call: TRBD1; v_call: TRBV5-1; clone_size: .; cdr3_aa: CASSGGQGYTDTQYF; cdr3_nt: TGCGCCAGCAGCGGGGGACAGGGCTACACAGATACGCAGTATTTT
j_call: TRBJ1-1; cdr3_length: 17; d_call: TRBD1; v_call: TRBV7-9; clone_size: .; cdr3_aa: CASSLDRGQRMNTEAFF; cdr3_nt: TGTGCCAGCAGTCTTGACAGGGGGCAACGGATGAACACTGAAGCTTTCTTT
j_call: TRBJ2-3; cdr3_length: 15; d_call: .; v_call: TRBV7-7; clone_size: .; cdr3_aa: CASSLVGGATDTQYF; cdr3_nt: TGTGCCAGCAGCTTAGTTGGTGGGGCCACAGATACGCAGTATTTT
j_call: TRBJ2-1; cdr3_length: 15; d_call: TRBD2; v_call: TRBV5-6; clone_size: .; cdr3_aa: CASSPSGGGYNEQFF; cdr3_nt: TGTGCCAGCAGCCCAAGCGGGGGGGGTTACAATGAGCAGTTCTTC
j_call: TRBJ2-5; cdr3_length: 15; d_call: TRBD2; v_call: TRBV5-1; clone_size: .; cdr3_aa: CASSPTGTSVETQYF; cdr3_nt: TGCGCCAGCAGCCCGACCGGGACTAGCGTAGAGACCCAGTACTTC
j_call: TRBJ2-5; cdr3_length: 13; d_call: .; v_call: TRBV7-7; clone_size: .; cdr3_aa: CASSQGLQETQYF; cdr3_nt: TGTGCCAGCAGCCAGGGGTTACAAGAGACCCAGTACTTC
j_call: TRBJ1-2; cdr3_length: 13; d_call: .; v_call: TRBV29-1; clone_size: .; cdr3_aa: CSFVEGDHRGYTF; cdr3_nt: TGCAGCTTCGTCGAGGGGGACCATCGAGGCTACACCTTC
j_call: TRBJ2-1; cdr3_length: 19; d_call: TRBD2; v_call: TRBV9; clone_size: .; cdr3_aa: CASSVVAGGAFMSYNEQFF; cdr3_nt: TGTGCCAGCAGCGTAGTCGCGGGGGGTGCGTTCATGTCCTACAATGAGCAGTTCTTC
j_call: TRBJ1-2; cdr3_length: 16; d_call: TRBD1; v_call: TRBV10-3; clone_size: .; cdr3_aa: CAISESGTGGAYGYTF; cdr3_nt: TGTGCCATCAGTGAGTCTGGGACAGGGGGCGCATATGGCTACACCTTC
j_call: TRBJ2-7; cdr3_length: 12; d_call: TRBD2; v_call: TRBV11-2; clone_size: .; cdr3_aa: CASSLPGGHQYF; cdr3_nt: TGTGCCAGCAGCTTACCGGGGGGGCACCAGTACTTC
j_call: TRBJ2-5; cdr3_length: 15; d_call: .; v_call: TRBV19; clone_size: .; cdr3_aa: CASSIGASYQETQYF; cdr3_nt: TGTGCCAGTAGTATTGGGGCATCATACCAAGAGACCCAGTACTTC
j_call: TRBJ1-1; cdr3_length: 12; d_call: .; v_call: TRBV27; clone_size: .; cdr3_aa: CASSFAGTEAFF; cdr3_nt: TGTGCCAGCAGTTTTGCAGGCACTGAAGCTTTCTTT
j_call: TRBJ2-3; cdr3_length: 13; d_call: .; v_call: TRBV19; clone_size: .; cdr3_aa: CATQGRNTDTQYF; cdr3_nt: TGTGCCACCCAGGGGCGGAACACAGATACGCAGTATTTT
j_call: TRBJ2-5; cdr3_length: 13; d_call: TRBD1; v_call: TRBV10-3; clone_size: .; cdr3_aa: CAIRGQGGETQYF; cdr3_nt: TGTGCCATCAGAGGACAGGGAGGAGAGACCCAGTACTTC
j_call: TRBJ1-4; cdr3_length: 16; d_call: .; v_call: TRBV9; clone_size: .; cdr3_aa: CASSPLLDTKGEKLFF; cdr3_nt: TGTGCCAGCAGCCCCCTACTAGACACTAAGGGTGAAAAACTGTTTTTT
j_call: TRBJ1-4; cdr3_length: 14; d_call: .; v_call: TRBV7-9; clone_size: .; cdr3_aa: CSSSLAGVSEKLFF; cdr3_nt: TGTTCCAGCAGCCTCGCGGGGGTTTCTGAAAAACTGTTTTTT
j_call: TRBJ2-3; cdr3_length: 14; d_call: TRBD1; v_call: TRBV18; clone_size: .; cdr3_aa: CASSSTGGKDTQYF; cdr3_nt: TGTGCCAGCTCATCGACAGGGGGCAAAGATACGCAGTATTTT
j_call: TRBJ2-7; cdr3_length: 14; d_call: .; v_call: TRBV27; clone_size: .; cdr3_aa: CASSFSTGSYEQYF; cdr3_nt: TGTGCCAGCAGTTTCTCCACAGGGTCCTACGAGCAGTACTTC
j_call: TRBJ2-1; cdr3_length: 12; d_call: .; v_call: TRBV7-2; clone_size: .; cdr3_aa: CASSLTLSEQFF; cdr3_nt: TGTGCCAGCAGCTTAACCCTAAGCGAGCAGTTCTTC
j_call: TRBJ1-1; cdr3_length: 13; d_call: .; v_call: TRBV7-2; clone_size: .; cdr3_aa: CASSPGDRPEAFF; cdr3_nt: TGTGCCAGCAGCCCGGGAGACCGGCCGGAAGCTTTCTTT
j_call: TRBJ1-5; cdr3_length: 14; d_call: TRBD1; v_call: TRBV2; clone_size: .; cdr3_aa: CASRQGGSNQPQHF; cdr3_nt: TGTGCCAGCAGGCAGGGGGGTAGCAATCAGCCCCAGCATTTT
j_call: TRBJ1-4; cdr3_length: 16; d_call: .; v_call: TRBV19; clone_size: .; cdr3_aa: CASSIRGIGTNEKLFF; cdr3_nt: TGTGCCAGTAGTATAAGGGGCATTGGAACTAATGAAAAACTGTTTTTT
j_call: TRBJ1-2; cdr3_length: 16; d_call: TRBD1; v_call: TRBV4-1; clone_size: .; cdr3_aa: CASSPPQGQGASGYTF; cdr3_nt: TGCGCCAGCAGCCCCCCCCAGGGACAGGGGGCGAGTGGCTACACCTTC
j_call: TRBJ2-3; cdr3_length: 14; d_call: .; v_call: TRBV5-8; clone_size: .; cdr3_aa: CASSFGRDSDTQYF; cdr3_nt: TGTGCCAGCAGCTTTGGGCGGGATTCAGATACGCAGTATTTT
j_call: TRBJ1-2; cdr3_length: 15; d_call: TRBD1; v_call: TRBV6-4; clone_size: .; cdr3_aa: CASSDQGASSAGYTF; cdr3_nt: TGTGCCAGCAGTGATCAGGGGGCATCTAGCGCTGGCTACACCTTC
j_call: TRBJ2-7; cdr3_length: 16; d_call: .; v_call: TRBV6-6; clone_size: .; cdr3_aa: CASSYPGGPPTYEQYF; cdr3_nt: TGTGCCAGCAGTTACCCCGGGGGGCCCCCTACCTACGAGCAGTACTTC
j_call: TRBJ2-7; cdr3_length: 15; d_call: TRBD1; v_call: TRBV19; clone_size: .; cdr3_aa: CASSIAGQGFYEQYF; cdr3_nt: TGTGCCAGTAGTATAGCGGGACAGGGATTCTACGAGCAGTACTTC